This T cell receptor (beta chain) was sequenced for a study of Graves' ophthalmopathy and Graves' hyperthyroidism. Study-level findings and limits: Prediction of ophthalmopathy progression reached about 65% sensitivity and approximately 73% specificity. Ophthalmopathy could be told apart from stable hyperthyroidism by a 13-signature model (around 88% sensitivity, around 79% specificity).

Other autoimmune diseases, uncontrolled infections, pregnancy or lactation excluded patients from enrollment. The authors isolated PBMCs from around 10 ml of fresh peripheral blood. Trimming stripped 2 bases from V and 6 bases from J, with 13 bases between. Germline values: CDR1 SGHTA, CDR2 FQGNSA. The CDR3 extends over 14 amino acids. This clonotype occurred many times. As yet, its antigen is unknown. Amplification of TCR beta CDR3 regions used RNA transcripts. Scientists carried out first-round RT-PCR using HTBI primers and then a second-round multiplex PCR. TCRdb re-derived calls from the multiplex PCR reads in MiXCR, one entry per CDR3 protein. The sample shows about 220,000 distinct CDR3 sequences, 20% to 25% of them seen only once.

The sequenced material came from peripheral blood. The V and J genes are TRBV7-2 and TRBJ1-1; D call uncertain. The sequence derives from a woman aged 50 to 60 with Graves' ophthalmopathy. The CDR3 loop is CASSLSLPGAEAFF. CDR3 in DNA: TGTGCCAGCAGCTTAAGCCTGCCGGGTGCTGAAGCTTTCTTT.